This is a list of T cell receptor beta chains from one sample in a study of lymphopenia after photon versus proton radiotherapy. Assay: immunoSEQ multiplex PCR; the TCRdb copy retains only in-frame clones and omits some. The sample carries about 39,000 clones, about 90% recorded once. The specimen was peripheral blood, collected from a patient treated with photon-based radiotherapy. These receptors all come from a man in his 60s with cholangiocarcinoma. The CDR3 runs from the conserved cysteine through the conserved F or W. Each record gives: clone size, J gene, D gene, V gene, CDR3 DNA, CDR3 protein. The D gene is left open where the match is weak. Size is omitted from some rows. Given values are once, few, many or a class for expanded clones.

clone size: .; J gene: TRBJ1-2; D gene: .; V gene: TRBV18; CDR3 DNA: TGTGCCAGCTCACCACCAGTGGGGGGCATGATCTATGGCTACACCTTC; CDR3 protein: CASSPPVGGMIYGYTF
clone size: .; J gene: TRBJ2-2; D gene: .; V gene: TRBV7-7; CDR3 DNA: TGTGCCAGCAGCTCCGGACCCACCGGGGAGCTGTTTTTT; CDR3 protein: CASSSGPTGELFF
clone size: .; J gene: TRBJ2-7; D gene: TRBD1; V gene: TRBV7-9; CDR3 DNA: TGTGCCAGCAGCTTAGGGACAGGGCCCTACGAGCAGTACTTC; CDR3 protein: CASSLGTGPYEQYF
clone size: .; J gene: TRBJ2-5; D gene: .; V gene: TRBV14; CDR3 DNA: TGTGCCAGCAGCCAAAGAGGATGGGGAACTAACCGAGGGACCCAGTACTTC; CDR3 protein: CASSQRGWGTNRGTQYF
clone size: few; J gene: TRBJ1-2; D gene: TRBD1; V gene: TRBV2; CDR3 DNA: TGTGCCAGCAGTCCCGGGACAGGGGTCTCTGGCTACACCTTC; CDR3 protein: CASSPGTGVSGYTF
clone size: .; J gene: TRBJ2-3; D gene: .; V gene: TRBV2; CDR3 DNA: TGTGCCAGTAGTTTGGAGACAGATACGCAGTATTTT; CDR3 protein: CASSLETDTQYF
clone size: .; J gene: TRBJ2-5; D gene: TRBD1; V gene: TRBV18; CDR3 DNA: TGTGCCAGCTCACGGGACAGGGCGGCTGAAGAGACCCAGTACTTC; CDR3 protein: CASSRDRAAEETQYF
clone size: .; J gene: TRBJ2-7; D gene: .; V gene: TRBV7-2; CDR3 DNA: TGTGCCAGTACCTTTGGTTTCGGGACCTACGAGCAGTACTTC; CDR3 protein: CASTFGFGTYEQYF
clone size: .; J gene: TRBJ2-1; D gene: .; V gene: TRBV5-1; CDR3 DNA: TGCGCCAGCAGCCCAGACAGCAACATTAACAATGAGCAGTTCTTC; CDR3 protein: CASSPDSNINNEQFF
clone size: .; J gene: TRBJ2-2; D gene: TRBD1; V gene: TRBV5-1; CDR3 DNA: TGCGCCAGCAGCCCCTTGGGAGGACAGGGGATGGTTGGGCTGTTTTTT; CDR3 protein: CASSPLGGQGMVGLFF
clone size: .; J gene: TRBJ2-1; D gene: TRBD2; V gene: TRBV19; CDR3 DNA: TGTGCCAGTAGTATAGCGGGAGGGGACTCCTACAATGAGCAGTTCTTC; CDR3 protein: CASSIAGGDSYNEQFF
clone size: .; J gene: TRBJ2-7; D gene: .; V gene: TRBV2; CDR3 DNA: TGTGCCAGCAGTGTTCAGGGGGAGGCCTCCTACGAGCAGTACTTC; CDR3 protein: CASSVQGEASYEQYF
clone size: once; J gene: TRBJ1-1; D gene: .; V gene: TRBV7-8; CDR3 DNA: TGTGCCAGCAGCTTAGGACGGGTTGAGACTGAAGCTTTCTTT; CDR3 protein: CASSLGRVETEAFF
clone size: .; J gene: TRBJ2-3; D gene: TRBD2; V gene: TRBV6-4; CDR3 DNA: TGTGCCAGCAGGGCCACTAGCGGGGGGCGCCCAGATACGCAGTATTTT; CDR3 protein: CASRATSGGRPDTQYF
clone size: .; J gene: TRBJ2-1; D gene: .; V gene: TRBV11-2; CDR3 DNA: TGTGCCAGCAGGAGCAAAGGGCCATTCTACAATGAGCAGTTCTTC; CDR3 protein: CASRSKGPFYNEQFF
clone size: .; J gene: TRBJ2-5; D gene: .; V gene: TRBV5-4; CDR3 DNA: TGTGCCAGCAGCTTGGAGACGGACAACCAAGAGACCCAGTACTTC; CDR3 protein: CASSLETDNQETQYF